The 21 T cell receptor beta chains reported below all come from one sample, sequenced in a study of blood T cells in healthy people across ages. With a J-beta primer mix and a sample-barcoded 5' primer, a second PCR ran roughly 6 to 11 cycles. TCRdb reanalysed the 5' RACE reads using MiXCR and keeps one entry per CDR3 protein. The profile shows about 1.6 million distinct CDR3 sequences, 30% to 40% of them singletons. Sequenced: blood. The origin of the receptors is a woman in her 30s in good health.

V is TRBV5-1 and J is TRBJ1-4; maybe TRBD1 (5 bases). CDR1 and CDR2 from the germline V gene are SGHRS and YFSETQ. This CDR3 has 17 amino acids. Trimming took off 4 bases at V and 4 bases at J, with 20 bases between the two ends. The CDR3 spells CASSPRGDLQFNEKLFF. As DNA, the CDR3 is TGCGCCAGCAGCCCCCGGGGGGACCTACAATTTAATGAAAAACTGTTTTTT.

For this clonotype: The junction departs from germline at one end; a sequencing error may be responsible. CDR3 sequence (DNA): TGTGCCAGCAGCAATTGGACAGGGCCCGAGCGGTACTTC. Translated: CASSNWTGPERYF. The J gene is TRBJ2-7, the V gene TRBV11-2; TRBD1 matches at 8 bases. Germline V gene data show CDR1 as SGHAT and CDR2 as FQNNGV. This CDR3 contains 13 residues.

The chain carries TRBV12-3 or TRBV12-4 and TRBJ2-3; 10 bases are a match to TRBD2. Trimming cost V 6 bases and J 4 bases; bases outside gene matches: 16. This CDR3 has 18 amino acids. CDR3 sequence (DNA): TGTGCCAGCAGAGTGAGCGGGGGGGCCTTCGGGTTCTCAGATACGCAGTATTTT. The encoded protein is CASRVSGGAFGFSDTQYF.

This clonotype has only a few counts. The genes are TRBV13 and TRBJ2-3, with a tentative D call TRBD2 (6 bases). Deletions cut 5 bases from V and 7 bases from J, with 19 bases between. CDR1 and CDR2 from the germline V gene are PRHDT and FYEKMQ (reference sequence). The CDR3 contains 15 residues. The CDR3 DNA reads TGTGCCAGCAGCCAAACCGCAGGCGGGGTAAATACGCAGTATTTT. Protein product: CASSQTAGGVNTQYF.

The gene calls are TRBV20-1 and TRBJ2-7, with unresolved D. Germline V gene sequence: CDR1 DFQATT, CDR2 SNEGSKA (reference sequence). The V and J ends lost 3 bases and 2 bases respectively, with 8 bases between them. This CDR3 is 12 amino acids long. CDR3 bases: TGCAGTGCTAGGGCGTTAACCTACGAGCAGTACTTC. As protein: CSARALTYEQYF.

The chain recombines TRBV30 with TRBJ1-2; D call uncertain. Trimming took 2 bases from V and 1 from J, leaving 11 bases between them. This CDR3 is 14 amino acids long. CDR1 and CDR2 (germline): GTSNPN, SVGIG (reference sequence). CDR3 bases: TGTGCCTGGAGTAGGTACAGCCTTAACTATGGCTACACCTTC. It is translated as CAWSRYSLNYGYTF. The variable domain in full, with the rest retrieved from reference TRBV30 and TRBJ1-2, is SQTIHQWPATLVQPVGSPLSLECTVEGTSNPNLYWYRQAAGRGLQLLFYSVGIGQISSEVPQNLSASRPQDRQFILSSKKLLLSDSGFYLCAWSRYSLNYGYTFGSGTRLTVV.

This chain joins TRBV20-1 and TRBJ2-5, with a weak D call TRBD2 (5 bases). The length of the CDR3 is 15 residues. Germline loops: CDR1 DFQATT, CDR2 SNEGSKA (reference sequence). The V and J ends lost 0 bases and 3 bases respectively, with 14 bases between them. In nucleotides, the CDR3 is TGCAGTGCTAGAGAAGGGTTACTAGGGAAAGAGACCCAGTACTTC. Protein: CSAREGLLGKETQYF.

Ten or more counts support this clonotype. This chain connects TRBV27 to TRBJ2-2; D is undetermined. V was cut by 5 bases and J by 5 bases, with 15 bases left in between. Germline CDR1 is MNHEY and CDR2 is SMNVEV (reference sequence). This CDR3 region has 15 residues. The CDR3 DNA sequence: TGTGCCAGCAGTATCCGCATGTGGGTAACCGGGGAGCTGTTTTTT. Encoded protein: CASSIRMWVTGELFF.

A note on this clonotype: A much bigger clone sits one base away, suggesting this may be a read error. The chain uses TRBV18 and TRBJ2-3, with D perhaps assigned TRBD1 or TRBD2 (5 bases each). Germline V gene lookup returns CDR1 KGHSH and CDR2 LQKENI. The CDR3 runs to 14 residues. The CDR3 DNA sequence: TGTGCCGGCAGTCCCGGGGCCCACACAGATGCGCAGTATTTT. Protein sequence: CAGSPGAHTDAQYF.

This clonotype has just one count. The genes are TRBV10-1 and TRBJ2-1, with 7 bases identical to TRBD2. With 0 bases clipped from V and 4 bases from J, the junction kept 6 bases outside the gene matches. Germline V gives CDR1 WNHNN, CDR2 SYGVQD (reference sequence). CDR3 length: 16 residues. CDR3 DNA: TGCGCCAGCAGTGAGTCCGGTAGCGGGCCTTACAATGAGCAGTTCTTC. As protein: CASSESGSGPYNEQFF.

The chain employs TRBV12-3 or TRBV12-4 and TRBJ2-7; possible D gene TRBD1, 6 bases. V was pared by 5 bases and J by 0 bases, with 11 bases between. The CDR3 spans 14 residues. CDR3 region: CASSNGQSSYEQYF. The CDR3 DNA follows: TGTGCCAGCAGTAACGGACAGAGCTCCTACGAGCAGTACTTC.

This clonotype was observed once. V gene TRBV7-2 combines with J gene TRBJ1-2; 7 bases agree with TRBD1. The junction had 15 bases not matched to a gene; V was cut back by 6 bases and J by 8 bases. The CDR3 extends over 15 amino acids. Germline CDR1 and CDR2: SGHTA and FQGNSA. CDR3: CASSPGGARIGGYTF. Here the CDR3 DNA reads TGTGCCAGCAGTCCAGGGGGAGCCCGAATCGGCGGCTACACCTTC. The complete variable domain, with remaining parts taken from reference TRBV7-2 and TRBJ1-2, reads GAGVSQSPSNKVTEKGKDVELRCDPISGHTALYWYRQSLGQGLEFLIYFQGNSAPDKSGLPSDRFSAERTGGSVSTLTIQRTQQEDSAVYLCASSPGGARIGGYTFGSGTRLTVV.

J is TRBJ2-7 and V is TRBV5-5; 9 bases map to TRBD1. Germline CDR1 and CDR2: SGHKS and YYEKEE (reference sequence). Trimming at V came to 0 bases and at J to 3 bases, leaving 7 bases not matched to a gene. There are 16 residues in the CDR3. The CDR3: CASSLGDGTGYYEQYF. The DNA for the CDR3 is TGTGCCAGCAGCTTGGGAGACGGGACAGGGTACTACGAGCAGTACTTC.

The chain joins TRBV28 to TRBJ1-1; D not resolved. Germline assignment: CDR1 MDHEN and CDR2 SYDVKM. The CDR3 loop spans 15 amino acids. V was clipped by 4 bases and J by 0 bases, with 12 bases between them. CDR3 protein: CASSYRLLMNTEAFF. In DNA, the CDR3 is TGTGCCAGCAGTTACCGACTGCTAATGAACACTGAAGCTTTCTTT.

A remark on this clonotype: One base away lies a much larger clone, so this may be a sequencing read error. CDR3 sequence reads: CSADLGQGYEQYF. CDR3 nucleotide sequence: TGCAGCGCTGATTTAGGTCAGGGATACGAGCAGTACTTC. V is TRBV29-1 and J is TRBJ2-7; D possibly corresponds to TRBD1 (5 bases). With 7 bases removed from V and 4 bases from J, the gap between germline ends came to 17 bases. The germline gives CDR1 SQVTM, CDR2 ANQGSEA. The CDR3 is 13 amino acids.

The chain uses TRBV6-6 and TRBJ2-1; TRBD2 matches 10 bases. The CDR3 runs 16 residues. The germline gives CDR1 MNHNY, CDR2 SVGAGI (reference sequence). The V and J ends lost 2 bases and 5 bases, in that order; junction bases with no gene match: 6. CDR3 region: CASSYALAGANNEQFF. CDR3 bases: TGTGCCAGCAGTTACGCGCTAGCGGGGGCAAACAATGAGCAGTTCTTC.

This clonotype was observed a few times. The rearrangement uses TRBV6-5 and TRBJ1-2; D unclear. V gave up 2 bases and J gave up 2 bases, with 9 bases separating them. The CDR3 contains 14 residues. Germline CDR1 is MNHEY and CDR2 is SVGAGI. CDR3 residues: CASSYRRQNYGYTF. CDR3 DNA sequence: TGTGCCAGCAGTTACCGCCGCCAGAACTATGGCTACACCTTC.

The chain combines TRBV6-6 with TRBJ2-3; 9 bases match TRBD2. Looked up from germline, CDR1 is MNHNY and CDR2 is SVGAGI (reference sequence). The junction had 12 bases not matched to a gene; V was cut back by 8 bases and J by 0 bases. CDR3 length: 17 amino acids. The CDR3 nucleotides are TGTGCCAGCGGTAACGGCGGGAGGGCCCGTAGCACAGATACGCAGTATTTT. It is translated as CASGNGGRARSTDTQYF.

This chain connects TRBV27 to TRBJ2-1; TRBD2 matches at 14 bases. Germline V gene lookup returns CDR1 MNHEY and CDR2 SMNVEV (reference sequence). The CDR3 covers 17 residues. Trimming removed 2 bases from V and 2 bases from J; junction bases left unmatched: 2. The CDR3 here is CASSLGTSGSAYNEQFF. CDR3 in DNA: TGTGCCAGCAGTTTAGGGACTAGCGGGAGTGCCTACAATGAGCAGTTCTTC.

The chain uses TRBV12-3 or TRBV12-4 and TRBJ2-5; TRBD2 agrees at 8 bases. The junction had 4 bases not matched to a gene; V was cut back by 3 bases and J by 4 bases. The CDR3 runs to 14 residues. CDR3 in amino acids: CASSFAGGAETQYF. DNA for the CDR3: TGTGCCAGCAGTTTTGCGGGGGGAGCAGAGACCCAGTACTTC.

This clonotype turned up a few times. The rearrangement uses TRBV2 and TRBJ1-1; D remains unclear. CDR1 and CDR2 from the germline V gene are SNHLY and FYNNEI. The CDR3 is 13 residues long. Trimming removed 8 bases from V and 0 bases from J, with 10 bases in between. Written as DNA, the CDR3 is TGTGCCAGCGACGAACCGATGAACACTGAAGCTTTCTTT. As protein: CASDEPMNTEAFF.